This is a list of T cell receptor beta chains from one sample in a study of cytomegalovirus exposure and HLA in healthy donors. Measured with immunoSEQ multiplex PCR; TCRdb has only the in-frame clones, and not every one. In the table there are over 150,000 clones, roughly 80% of which are singletons. The sequenced sample consisted of PBMCs. The receptors originated from a woman aged 25 to 39 in good health and CMV-seropositive. Each CDR3 is given with its conserved first and last residue.

v_gene: TRBV15; len: 17; j_gene: TRBJ2-2; CDR3aa: CATSRDQFAANTGELFF
v_gene: TRBV7-3; len: 13; j_gene: TRBJ2-7; CDR3aa: CASSLMRDYEQYF
v_gene: TRBV2; len: 14; j_gene: TRBJ2-7; CDR3aa: CASSIDRASYEQYF
v_gene: TRBV13; len: 13; j_gene: TRBJ1-2; CDR3aa: CASSLGRVDGYTF
v_gene: TRBV5-5; len: 11; j_gene: TRBJ2-7; CDR3aa: CASSRGYEQYF
v_gene: TRBV5-1; len: 16; j_gene: TRBJ2-7; CDR3aa: CASSLGDRGPAYEQYF
v_gene: TRBV2; len: 13; j_gene: TRBJ1-1; CDR3aa: CASGRQGNTEAFF
v_gene: TRBV18; len: 17; j_gene: TRBJ1-6; CDR3aa: CASSPIPVSSYNSPLHF
v_gene: TRBV7-8; len: 15; j_gene: TRBJ1-2; CDR3aa: CASSSRTVGNYGYTF
v_gene: TRBV5-1; len: 14; j_gene: TRBJ2-1; CDR3aa: CASSPLTSYNEQFF
v_gene: TRBV7-3; len: 18; j_gene: TRBJ2-4; CDR3aa: CASSLELKSGGVKNIQYF
v_gene: TRBV4-3; len: 16; j_gene: TRBJ2-5; CDR3aa: CASSQDITGGMETQYF
v_gene: TRBV4-1; len: 20; j_gene: TRBJ2-7; CDR3aa: CASSQVLGQGWHSYRYEQYF
v_gene: TRBV5-4; len: 15; j_gene: TRBJ2-1; CDR3aa: CASSPGGPGNNEQFF
v_gene: TRBV4-1; len: 12; j_gene: TRBJ2-7; CDR3aa: CASSQGGGGQYF
v_gene: TRBV7-9; len: 12; j_gene: TRBJ1-1; CDR3aa: CSSSFGVTEAFF
v_gene: TRBV4-1; len: 18; j_gene: TRBJ2-3; CDR3aa: CASSLPTRLAGGTDTQYF
v_gene: TRBV10-3; len: 19; j_gene: TRBJ2-4; CDR3aa: CAISSRLAGGLSAKNIQYF
v_gene: TRBV18; len: 15; j_gene: TRBJ2-2; CDR3aa: CASSPGQRNTGELFF
v_gene: TRBV30; len: 12; j_gene: TRBJ2-1; CDR3aa: CAWSPAGNEQFF
v_gene: TRBV7-2; len: 17; j_gene: TRBJ2-6; CDR3aa: CASSLVAGGLGANVLTF
v_gene: TRBV5-4; len: 13; j_gene: TRBJ1-1; CDR3aa: CASSSTSNTEAFF
v_gene: TRBV5-1; len: 15; j_gene: TRBJ1-2; CDR3aa: CASSPFGQGAYGYTF
v_gene: TRBV9; len: 14; j_gene: TRBJ1-6; CDR3aa: CASSVGEGDSPLHF
v_gene: TRBV9; len: 15; j_gene: TRBJ2-7; CDR3aa: CASSVSAGGPYEQYF
v_gene: TRBV19; len: 15; j_gene: TRBJ2-3; CDR3aa: CASSPRDRVSGTQYF
v_gene: TRBV5-1; len: 14; j_gene: TRBJ2-5; CDR3aa: CASSFDLTRETQYF
v_gene: TRBV10-3; len: 16; j_gene: TRBJ2-7; CDR3aa: CAISEERYKTSYEQYF
v_gene: TRBV7-9; len: 14; j_gene: TRBJ1-6; CDR3aa: CSSSQGGSDSPLHF
v_gene: TRBV10-3; len: 13; j_gene: TRBJ2-5; CDR3aa: CAISESVAERWYF
v_gene: TRBV7-9; len: 14; j_gene: TRBJ2-7; CDR3aa: CASAPGLRSYEQYF
v_gene: TRBV6-5; len: 14; j_gene: TRBJ1-2; CDR3aa: CASRMDGTISGYTF
v_gene: TRBV5-4; len: 17; j_gene: TRBJ2-7; CDR3aa: CASTQGLAGGPGHEQYF
v_gene: TRBV7-9; len: 16; j_gene: TRBJ2-5; CDR3aa: CASSRPESGGDETQYF
v_gene: TRBV9; len: 19; j_gene: TRBJ1-2; CDR3aa: CASSVGDVRGGQGAYGYTF
v_gene: TRBV4-1; len: 14; j_gene: TRBJ1-5; CDR3aa: CASSPRTGNQPQHF
v_gene: TRBV6-1; len: 16; j_gene: TRBJ2-5; CDR3aa: CASSEVGGARQETQYF